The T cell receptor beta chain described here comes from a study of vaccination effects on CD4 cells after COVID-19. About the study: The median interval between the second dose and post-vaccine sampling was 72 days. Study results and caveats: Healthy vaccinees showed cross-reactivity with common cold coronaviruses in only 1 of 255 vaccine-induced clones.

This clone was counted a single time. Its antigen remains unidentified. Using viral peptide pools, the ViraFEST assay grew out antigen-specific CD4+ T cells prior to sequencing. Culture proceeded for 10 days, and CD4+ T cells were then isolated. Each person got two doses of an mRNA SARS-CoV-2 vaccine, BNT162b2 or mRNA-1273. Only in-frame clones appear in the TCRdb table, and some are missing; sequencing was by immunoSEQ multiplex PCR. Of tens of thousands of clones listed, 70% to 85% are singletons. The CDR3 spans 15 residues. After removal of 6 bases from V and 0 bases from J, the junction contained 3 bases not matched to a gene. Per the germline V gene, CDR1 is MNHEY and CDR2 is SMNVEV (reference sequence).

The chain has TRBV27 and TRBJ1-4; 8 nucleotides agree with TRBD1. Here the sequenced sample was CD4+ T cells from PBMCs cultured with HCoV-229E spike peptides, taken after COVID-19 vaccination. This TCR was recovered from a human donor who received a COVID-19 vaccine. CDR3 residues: CASSDRGATNEKLFF. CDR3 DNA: TGTGCCAGCAGCGACAGGGGTGCAACTAATGAAAAACTGTTTTTT.